The 2 T cell receptor beta chains below were found in one sample sequenced in a study of blood T cell repertoires in COVID-19. Profiling relied on immunoSEQ multiplex PCR, and the TCRdb table lists in-frame clones only, not all of them. The profile shows fewer than 110,000 clones, 80% of them singletons. Sequencing was done on a sample of peripheral blood. All receptors derive from a man between 65 and 85 years old with acute or convalescent COVID-19.

The chain combines TRBV12-5 with TRBJ2-2; TRBD1 matches at 9 bases. Per the germline V gene, CDR1 is LGHNT and CDR2 is FRNRAP. CDR3 length: 18 amino acids. With V trimmed by 2 bases and J by 2 bases, 9 bases remained unmatched. CDR3 loop: CASGLPGQGVGNTGELFF. The CDR3 DNA is TGTGCTAGTGGTTTGCCGGGACAGGGCGTTGGTAACACCGGGGAGCTGTTTTTT.

The J gene is TRBJ2-1, the V gene TRBV5-1; no clear D gene. CDR3 length: 15 amino acids. V was cut by 4 bases and J by 6 bases, with 17 bases left in between. Per the germline V gene, CDR1 is SGHRS and CDR2 is YFSETQ. As DNA, the CDR3 is TGCGCCAGCAGCCCTACGTCATTGAACAGCAATGAGCAGTTCTTC. Its translation is CASSPTSLNSNEQFF.